The present T cell receptor (beta chain) was sequenced within a study of T cells after posttransplantation cyclophosphamide. The ends lost 7 bases at V and 6 bases at J; junction bases unmatched: 9. The CDR3 is 14 amino acids. Looked up from germline, CDR1 is SGHVS and CDR2 is FQNEAQ. Only in-frame clones appear in the TCRdb table, and some are missing; sequencing was by immunoSEQ multiplex PCR. The table lists some 16,000 clones, roughly 84% of them singletons. Controls had myeloablative marrow grafts with methotrexate and calcineurin inhibitor, sampled at 1 year. The source material was PBMCs, sampled less than 400 days after allogeneic stem cell transplant with calcineurin inhibitor and methotrexate. The sequence was collected from a young adult male patient who received an allogeneic stem cell transplant from a related donor, was CMV-positive, and had no GVHD. Some T cells may arise from the graft donor. J is TRBJ2-3 and V is TRBV7-8, with 8 bases aligning to TRBD2. CDR3 residues: CASNRERETDTQYF. CDR3 sequence (DNA): TGTGCCAGCAACCGGGAGCGGGAGACGGATACGCAGTATTTT.